The following is a T cell receptor (beta chain) sequence with its context. The antigen remains undetermined. The sample originates from a study of CD8 T cells in ankylosing spondylitis. Regarding the study as a whole: Seemingly characteristic of ankylosing spondylitis blood was a TCR beta motif consisting of eight highly homologous variants. Significantly higher representation of disease-linked clones was reported for matched ankylosing spondylitis synovial fluid.

TCRdb independently ran MiXCR on the 5' RACE reads; one entry per CDR3 protein. The table lists 250,000 to 300,000 distinct CDR3 sequences, around 19% of them singletons. This clonotype was obtained from a male donor with ankylosing spondylitis or in good health (not recorded which). The sequenced material came from blood, either unsorted or a sorted T cell fraction (not recorded which).

The CDR3 is CATSPGDPGELFF. The CDR3 nucleotides read TGTGCCACCTCGCCAGGGGATCCCGGGGAGCTGTTTTTT. The V call is TRBV24-1, the J call TRBJ2-2; TRBD1 might be the D (6 bases). Germline loops: CDR1 KGHDR, CDR2 SFDVKD. V dropped 9 bases and J dropped 6 bases, with 13 bases sitting between them. The CDR3 spans 13 residues.